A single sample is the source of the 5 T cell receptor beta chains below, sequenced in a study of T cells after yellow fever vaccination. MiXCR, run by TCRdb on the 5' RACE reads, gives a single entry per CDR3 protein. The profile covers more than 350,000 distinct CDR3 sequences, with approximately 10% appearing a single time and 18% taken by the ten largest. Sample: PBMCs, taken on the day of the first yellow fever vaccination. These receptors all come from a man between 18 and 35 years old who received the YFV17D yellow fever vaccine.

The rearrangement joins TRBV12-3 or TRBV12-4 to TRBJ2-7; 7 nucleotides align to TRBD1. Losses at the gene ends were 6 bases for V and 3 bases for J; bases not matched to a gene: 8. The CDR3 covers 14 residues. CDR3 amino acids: CASSSQGTLYEQYF. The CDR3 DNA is TGTGCCAGCAGCTCACAGGGGACCCTCTACGAGCAGTACTTC.

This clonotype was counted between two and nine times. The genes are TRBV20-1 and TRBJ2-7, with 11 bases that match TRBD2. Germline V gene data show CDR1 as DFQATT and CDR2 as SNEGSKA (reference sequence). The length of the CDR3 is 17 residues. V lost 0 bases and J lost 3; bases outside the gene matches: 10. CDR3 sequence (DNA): TGCAGTGCTAGAGACTTCGTAGCGGGGGGGCCTGGCTACGAGCAGTACTTC. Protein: CSARDFVAGGPGYEQYF.

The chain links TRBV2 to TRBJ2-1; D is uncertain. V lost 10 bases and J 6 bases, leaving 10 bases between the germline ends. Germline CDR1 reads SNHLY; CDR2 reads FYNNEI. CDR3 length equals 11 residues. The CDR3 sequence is CATTEANEQFF. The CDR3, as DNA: TGTGCCACCACCGAAGCCAATGAGCAGTTCTTC.

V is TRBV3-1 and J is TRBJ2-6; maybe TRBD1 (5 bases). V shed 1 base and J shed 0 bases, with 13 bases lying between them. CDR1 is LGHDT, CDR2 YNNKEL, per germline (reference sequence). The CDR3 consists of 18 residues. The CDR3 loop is CASSQGVRVISGANVLTF. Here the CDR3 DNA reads TGTGCCAGCAGCCAAGGAGTCAGGGTAATCTCTGGGGCCAACGTCCTGACTTTC.

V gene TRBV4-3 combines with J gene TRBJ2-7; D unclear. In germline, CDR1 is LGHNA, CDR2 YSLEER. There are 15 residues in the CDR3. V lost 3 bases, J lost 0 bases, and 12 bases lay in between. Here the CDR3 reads CASSQMQEFSYEQYF. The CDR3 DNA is TGCGCCAGCAGCCAGATGCAGGAATTCTCCTACGAGCAGTACTTC.